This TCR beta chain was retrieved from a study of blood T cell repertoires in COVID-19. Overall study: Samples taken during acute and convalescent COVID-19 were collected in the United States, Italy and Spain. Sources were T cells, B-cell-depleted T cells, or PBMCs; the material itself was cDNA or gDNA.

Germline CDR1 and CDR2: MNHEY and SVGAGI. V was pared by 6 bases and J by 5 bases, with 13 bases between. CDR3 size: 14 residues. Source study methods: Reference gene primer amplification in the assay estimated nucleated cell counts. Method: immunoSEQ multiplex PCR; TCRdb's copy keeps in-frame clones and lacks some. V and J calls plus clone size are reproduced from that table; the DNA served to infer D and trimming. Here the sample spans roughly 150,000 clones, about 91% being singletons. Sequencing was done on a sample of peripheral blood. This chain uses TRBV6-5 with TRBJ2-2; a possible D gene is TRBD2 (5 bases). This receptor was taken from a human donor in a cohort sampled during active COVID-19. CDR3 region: CASRGEGLTGELFF. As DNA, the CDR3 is TGTGCCAGCAGGGGAGAGGGATTGACCGGGGAGCTGTTTTTT.